The 5 T cell receptor beta chains presented below share a single source sample, sequenced in a study of CD8 T cells in ankylosing spondylitis. One entry per CDR3 protein results from TCRdb running MiXCR on the 5' RACE reads. The sample holds about 170,000 distinct CDR3 sequences, around 17% seen once. Sequencing input: blood, either unsorted or a sorted T cell fraction (not recorded which). These receptors originate from a male donor with ankylosing spondylitis or in good health (not recorded which).

The gene calls are TRBV11-2 and TRBJ2-1; D ambiguous. CDR1 SGHAT and CDR2 FQNNGV come from the germline V gene. CDR3 length equals 13 residues. V lost 5 bases and J lost 6, with 11 bases in between. The CDR3 protein is CASSRQVRNEQFF. The CDR3 coding sequence is TGTGCCAGCAGCCGGCAGGTACGCAATGAGCAGTTCTTC.

The V call is TRBV30, the J call TRBJ1-5; maybe TRBD1 (5 bases). The germline V gene has CDR1 GTSNPN and CDR2 SVGIG (reference sequence). The V and J ends lost 0 bases and 3 bases respectively, with 27 bases between them. This CDR3 spans 20 amino acids. The CDR3 DNA follows: TGTGCCTGGAGTGTAGGACCGGGACTGTCGACTTCTCTCCACAATCAGCCCCAGCATTTT. Its protein product is CAWSVGPGLSTSLHNQPQHF.

CDR3 amino acids: CASSSPAGQETQYF. The CDR3 DNA follows: TGTGCCAGCAGTTCCCCGGCAGGGCAAGAGACCCAGTACTTC. This rearrangement joins TRBV28 to TRBJ2-5; tentatively, D is TRBD1 (5 bases). Trimming took off 4 bases at V and 2 bases at J, with 11 bases between the two ends. Germline CDR1 is MDHEN and CDR2 is SYDVKM. The CDR3 covers 14 residues.

A few counts support this clonotype. The CDR3 DNA follows: TGTGCCAGCAGTGACTCCGACAACACTGAAGCTTTCTTT. It specifies CASSDSDNTEAFF. The chain is built from TRBV6-4 and TRBJ1-1; D gene ambiguous. The CDR3 is 13 amino acids. V was cut by 0 bases and J by 2 bases, with 4 bases left in between. The germline CDR1 and CDR2 sequences are MRHNA and SNTAGT.

The rearrangement joins TRBV5-4 to TRBJ1-4; 7 bases fit TRBD1. V lost 4 bases to trimming and J lost 2 bases; unmatched junction nucleotides: 8. Germline V CDR1 and CDR2: SGHNT, YYREEE (reference sequence). The CDR3 sequence is 16 residues long. This CDR3 is CASSLRQGVTNEKLFF. The CDR3 nucleotides are TGTGCCAGCAGCCTTCGACAGGGAGTGACTAATGAAAAACTGTTTTTT.